This T cell receptor beta chain is from a study of cytomegalovirus exposure and HLA in healthy donors. Healthy bone marrow donors supplied every sample. About this clone: Its cognate antigen is unknown.

PCR was performed using 60 Vbeta and 13 Jbeta primers. Repertoires were generated with immunoSEQ multiplex PCR, while TCRdb's copy carries only in-frame clones and drops some. The sample has 100,000 to 150,000 clones; 80% are singletons. Whole-study findings and limits: Most of the TCR beta V segments (in an earlier analysis) were productive either about 87% or about 30% of the time. Some segments of the V type, notably TRBV6-2 and TRBV6-3, were excluded as indistinguishable. Researchers reported in a later analysis that a missense DCLRE1C variant was tied to TCR beta V- and J-gene trimming.

The germline CDR1 and CDR2 sequences are SGHDT and YYEEEE. The CDR3 has 16 residues. The germline V and J ends were trimmed by 2 bases and 7 bases, with 16 bases remaining between them. The chain links TRBV5-6 to TRBJ1-6; D possibly corresponds to TRBD1 (5 bases). Sequencing used PBMCs. This TCR was sampled from a male donor in good health and CMV-seronegative. This chain's CDR3 is CASSFLADTQNSPLHF. The DNA for the CDR3 is TGTGCCAGCAGCTTCCTCGCGGACACTCAAAATTCACCCCTCCACTTT.